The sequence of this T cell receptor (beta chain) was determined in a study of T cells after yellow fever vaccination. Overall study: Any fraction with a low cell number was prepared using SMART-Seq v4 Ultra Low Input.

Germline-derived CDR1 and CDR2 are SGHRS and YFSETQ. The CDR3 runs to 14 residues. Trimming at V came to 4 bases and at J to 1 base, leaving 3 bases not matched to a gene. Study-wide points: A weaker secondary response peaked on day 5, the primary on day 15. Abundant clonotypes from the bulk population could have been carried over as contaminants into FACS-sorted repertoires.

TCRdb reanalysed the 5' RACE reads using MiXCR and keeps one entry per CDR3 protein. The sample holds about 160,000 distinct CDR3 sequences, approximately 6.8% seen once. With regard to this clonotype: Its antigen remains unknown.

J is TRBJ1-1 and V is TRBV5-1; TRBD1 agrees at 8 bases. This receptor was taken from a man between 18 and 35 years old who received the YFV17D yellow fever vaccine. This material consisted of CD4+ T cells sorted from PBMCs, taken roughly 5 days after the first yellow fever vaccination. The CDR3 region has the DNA TGCGCCAGCAGCCCACAGGGGGGGAACACTGAAGCTTTCTTT. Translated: CASSPQGGNTEAFF.